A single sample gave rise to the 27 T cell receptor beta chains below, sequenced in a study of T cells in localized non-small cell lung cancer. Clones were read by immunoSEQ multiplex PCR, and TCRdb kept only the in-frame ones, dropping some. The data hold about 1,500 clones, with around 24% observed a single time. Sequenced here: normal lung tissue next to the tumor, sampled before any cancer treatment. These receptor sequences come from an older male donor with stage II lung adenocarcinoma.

CDR3 loop: CATSGDLGGIVYEQYF. For the CDR3, the DNA is TGTGCCACCAGTGGTGATTTAGGGGGAATTGTCTACGAGCAGTACTTC. This chain joins TRBV15 and TRBJ2-7; D may be TRBD1 (6 bases). V dropped 6 bases and J dropped 3 bases, with 21 bases sitting between them. The germline V gene has CDR1 LNHNV and CDR2 YYDKDF (reference sequence). The CDR3 is made up of 16 amino acids.

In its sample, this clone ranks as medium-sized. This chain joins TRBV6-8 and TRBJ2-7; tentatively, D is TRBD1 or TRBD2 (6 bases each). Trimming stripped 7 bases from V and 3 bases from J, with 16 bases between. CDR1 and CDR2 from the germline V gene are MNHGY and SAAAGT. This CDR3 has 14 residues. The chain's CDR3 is CASIPAGHNYEQYF. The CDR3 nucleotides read TGTGCCAGCATCCCCGCGGGACACAACTACGAGCAGTACTTC.

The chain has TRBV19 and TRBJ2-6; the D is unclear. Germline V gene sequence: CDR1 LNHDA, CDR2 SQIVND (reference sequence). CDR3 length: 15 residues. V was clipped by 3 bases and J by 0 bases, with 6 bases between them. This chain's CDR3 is CASSMLGSGANVLTF. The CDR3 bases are TGTGCCAGTAGTATGTTAGGCTCTGGGGCCAACGTCCTGACTTTC.

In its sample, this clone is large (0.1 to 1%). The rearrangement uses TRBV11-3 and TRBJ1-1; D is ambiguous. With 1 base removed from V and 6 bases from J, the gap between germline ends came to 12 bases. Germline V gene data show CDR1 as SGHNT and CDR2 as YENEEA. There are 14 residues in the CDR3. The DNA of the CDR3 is TGTGCCAGCAGCTTAGTTTCCCTATGGGCTGAAGCTTTCTTT. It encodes CASSLVSLWAEAFF.

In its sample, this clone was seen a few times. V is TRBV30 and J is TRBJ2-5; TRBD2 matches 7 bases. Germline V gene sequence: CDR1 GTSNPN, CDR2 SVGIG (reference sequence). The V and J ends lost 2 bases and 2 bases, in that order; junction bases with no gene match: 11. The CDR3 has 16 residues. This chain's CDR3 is CAWSHGTGGGQETQYF. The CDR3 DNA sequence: TGTGCCTGGAGTCACGGAACGGGAGGAGGGCAAGAGACCCAGTACTTC.

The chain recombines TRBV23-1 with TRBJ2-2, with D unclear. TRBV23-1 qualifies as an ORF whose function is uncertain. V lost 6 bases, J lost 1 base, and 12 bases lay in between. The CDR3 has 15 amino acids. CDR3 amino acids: CASSPPPLNTGELFF. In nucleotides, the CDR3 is TGCGCCAGCAGCCCTCCCCCCTTGAACACCGGGGAGCTGTTTTTT.

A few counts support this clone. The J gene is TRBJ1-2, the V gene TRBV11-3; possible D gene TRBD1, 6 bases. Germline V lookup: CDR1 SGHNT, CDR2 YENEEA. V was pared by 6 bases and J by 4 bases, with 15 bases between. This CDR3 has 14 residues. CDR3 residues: CASSSSGGGYGYTF. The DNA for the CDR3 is TGTGCCAGCAGTTCCTCGGGGGGCGGCTATGGCTACACCTTC.

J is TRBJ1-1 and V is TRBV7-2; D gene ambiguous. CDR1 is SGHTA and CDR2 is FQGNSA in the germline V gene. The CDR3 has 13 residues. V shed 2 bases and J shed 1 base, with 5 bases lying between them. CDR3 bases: TGTGCCAGCAGCTTAACCTCGAACACTGAAGCTTTCTTT. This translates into CASSLTSNTEAFF.

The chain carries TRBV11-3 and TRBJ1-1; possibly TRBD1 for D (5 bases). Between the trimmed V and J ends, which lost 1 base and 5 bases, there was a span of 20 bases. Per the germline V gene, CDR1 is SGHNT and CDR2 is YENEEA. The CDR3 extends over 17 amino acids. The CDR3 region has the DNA TGTGCCAGCAGCTTAGGCCCCCACGAAAGGGGAGGGACTGAAGCTTTCTTT. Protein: CASSLGPHERGGTEAFF.

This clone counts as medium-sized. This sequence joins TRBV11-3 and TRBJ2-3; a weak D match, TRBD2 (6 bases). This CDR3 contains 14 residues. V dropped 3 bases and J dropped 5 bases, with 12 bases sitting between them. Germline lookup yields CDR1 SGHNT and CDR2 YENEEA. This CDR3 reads CASSFGRGEDTQYF. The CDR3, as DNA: TGTGCCAGCAGCTTCGGGCGGGGAGAAGATACGCAGTATTTT.

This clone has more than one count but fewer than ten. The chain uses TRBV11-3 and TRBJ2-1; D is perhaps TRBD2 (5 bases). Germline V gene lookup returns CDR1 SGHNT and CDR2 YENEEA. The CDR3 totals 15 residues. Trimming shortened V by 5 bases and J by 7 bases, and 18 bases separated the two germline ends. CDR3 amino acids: CASSRGSGPRNEQFF. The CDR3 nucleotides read TGTGCCAGCAGCCGGGGAAGTGGACCCAGGAATGAGCAGTTCTTC.

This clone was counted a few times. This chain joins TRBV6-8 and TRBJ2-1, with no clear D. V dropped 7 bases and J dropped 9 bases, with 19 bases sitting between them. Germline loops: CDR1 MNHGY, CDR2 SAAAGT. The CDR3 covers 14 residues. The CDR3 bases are TGTGCCAGCACCCAACTAACCCTACAATCTGAGCAGTTCTTC. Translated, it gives CASTQLTLQSEQFF.

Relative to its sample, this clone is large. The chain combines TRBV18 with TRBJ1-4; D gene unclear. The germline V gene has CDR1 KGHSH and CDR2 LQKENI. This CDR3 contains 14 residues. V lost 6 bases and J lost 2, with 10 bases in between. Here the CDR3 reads CASSRGGTNEKLFF. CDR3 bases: TGTGCCAGCTCCCGAGGTGGGACTAATGAAAAACTGTTTTTT.

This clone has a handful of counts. CDR3 bases: TGTGCCAGCAGTTATACGGCAGGGGACACTGAAGCTTTCTTT. This translates into CASSYTAGDTEAFF. The V call is TRBV6-8, the J call TRBJ1-1; D is possibly TRBD1 (6 bases). The V gene's germline CDR1 is MNHGY and CDR2 SAAAGT. This CDR3 has 14 amino acids. The germline V and J ends were trimmed by 3 bases and 3 bases, with 11 bases remaining between them.

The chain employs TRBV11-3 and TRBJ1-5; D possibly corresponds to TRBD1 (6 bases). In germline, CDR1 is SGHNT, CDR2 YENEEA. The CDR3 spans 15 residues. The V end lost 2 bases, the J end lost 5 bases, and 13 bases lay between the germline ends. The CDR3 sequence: CASSLSRAGDQPQHF. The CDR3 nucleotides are TGTGCCAGCAGCTTAAGTAGGGCAGGGGATCAGCCCCAGCATTTT.

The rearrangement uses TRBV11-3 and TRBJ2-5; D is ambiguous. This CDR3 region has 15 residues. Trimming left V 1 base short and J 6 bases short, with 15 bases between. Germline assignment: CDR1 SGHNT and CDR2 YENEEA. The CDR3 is CASSLGAATSKTQYF. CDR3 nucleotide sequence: TGTGCCAGCAGCTTAGGCGCGGCTACAAGTAAGACCCAGTACTTC.

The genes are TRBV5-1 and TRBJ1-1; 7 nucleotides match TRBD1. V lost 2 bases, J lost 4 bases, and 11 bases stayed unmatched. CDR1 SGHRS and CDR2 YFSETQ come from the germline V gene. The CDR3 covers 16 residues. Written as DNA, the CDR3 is TGCGCCAGCAGCTTCCGACCGACAGGGACGGTCACTGAAGCTTTCTTT. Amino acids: CASSFRPTGTVTEAFF. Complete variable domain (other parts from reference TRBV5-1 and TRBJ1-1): KAGVTQTPRYLIKTRGQQVTLSCSPISGHRSVSWYQQTPGQGLQFLFEYFSETQRNKGNFPGRFSGRQFSNSRSEMNVSTLELGDSALYLCASSFRPTGTVTEAFFGQGTRLTVV.

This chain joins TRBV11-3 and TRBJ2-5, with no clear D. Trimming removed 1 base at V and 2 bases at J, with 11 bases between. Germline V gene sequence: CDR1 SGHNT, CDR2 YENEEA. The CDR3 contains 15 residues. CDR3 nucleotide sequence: TGTGCCAGCAGCTTAGGGGCCCGTGGGCAAGAGACCCAGTACTTC. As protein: CASSLGARGQETQYF.

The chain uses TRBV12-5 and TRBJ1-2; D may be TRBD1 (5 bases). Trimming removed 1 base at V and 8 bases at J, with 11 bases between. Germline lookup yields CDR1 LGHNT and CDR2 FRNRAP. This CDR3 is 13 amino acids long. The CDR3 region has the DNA TGTGCTAGTGGTTTGGGGACATTAGGCGGCTACACCTTC. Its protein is CASGLGTLGGYTF.

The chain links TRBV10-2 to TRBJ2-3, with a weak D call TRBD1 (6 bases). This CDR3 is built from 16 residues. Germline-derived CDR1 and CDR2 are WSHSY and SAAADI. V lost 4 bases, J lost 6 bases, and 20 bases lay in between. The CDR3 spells CASSGTGTLTYDTQYF. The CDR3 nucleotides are TGCGCCAGCAGTGGGACCGGGACATTGACTTATGATACGCAGTATTTT.

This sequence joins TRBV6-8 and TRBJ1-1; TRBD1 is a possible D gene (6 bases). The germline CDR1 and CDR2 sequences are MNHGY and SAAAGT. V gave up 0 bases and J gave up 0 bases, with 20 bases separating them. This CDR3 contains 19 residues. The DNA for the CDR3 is TGTGCCAGCAGTTACTCATCGGTTACGTGGGGGCCGATGAACACTGAAGCTTTCTTT. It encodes CASSYSSVTWGPMNTEAFF.

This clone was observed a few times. The CDR3 coding sequence is TGTGCCAGCATCCCTCCAGGAGGCCGAGGGTTCGGGGAGCTGTTTTTT. The encoded protein is CASIPPGGRGFGELFF. The rearrangement joins TRBV6-8 to TRBJ2-2, with D perhaps TRBD2 (5 bases). Trimming took off 7 bases at V and 7 bases at J, with 22 bases between the two ends. The length of the CDR3 is 16 residues. Germline V CDR1 and CDR2: MNHGY, SAAAGT.

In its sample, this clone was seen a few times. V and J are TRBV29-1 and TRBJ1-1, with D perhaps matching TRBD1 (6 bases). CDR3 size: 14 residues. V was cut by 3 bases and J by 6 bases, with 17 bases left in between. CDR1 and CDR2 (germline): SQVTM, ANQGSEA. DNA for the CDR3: TGCAGCGTTGACTCAGGGGAGGATTCCCCTGAAGCTTTCTTT. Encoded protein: CSVDSGEDSPEAFF.

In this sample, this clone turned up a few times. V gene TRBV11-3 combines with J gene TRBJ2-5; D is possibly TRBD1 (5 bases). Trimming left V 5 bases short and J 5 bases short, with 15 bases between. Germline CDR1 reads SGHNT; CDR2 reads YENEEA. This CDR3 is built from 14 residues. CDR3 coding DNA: TGTGCCAGCAGCCTACTAACAGGTGGGGAGACCCAGTACTTC. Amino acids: CASSLLTGGETQYF.

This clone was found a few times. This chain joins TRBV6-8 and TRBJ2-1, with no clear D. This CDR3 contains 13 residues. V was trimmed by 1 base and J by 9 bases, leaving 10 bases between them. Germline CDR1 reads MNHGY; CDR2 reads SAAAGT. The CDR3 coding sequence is TGTGCCAGCAGTTACTTGGGGTTGGGTGAGCAGTTCTTC. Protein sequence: CASSYLGLGEQFF.

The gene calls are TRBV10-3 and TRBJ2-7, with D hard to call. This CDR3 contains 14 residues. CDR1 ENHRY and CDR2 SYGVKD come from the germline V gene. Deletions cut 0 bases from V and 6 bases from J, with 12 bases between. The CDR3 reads CAISESVDLGEQYF. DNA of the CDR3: TGTGCCATCAGTGAGTCTGTCGATCTCGGCGAGCAGTACTTC.

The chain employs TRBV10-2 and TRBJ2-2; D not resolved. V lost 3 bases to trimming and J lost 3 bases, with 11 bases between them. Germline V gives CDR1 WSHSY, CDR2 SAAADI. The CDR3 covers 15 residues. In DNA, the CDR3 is TGCGCCAGCAGTGAATCGGCAGCTTACACCGGGGAGCTGTTTTTT. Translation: CASSESAAYTGELFF.